This TCR beta chain was captured by sequencing in a study of read filtering for tumor transcriptome and immune sequencing. The library was built from roughly 400 ng RNA with molecular barcoded adaptors for alpha/delta and beta/gamma chains. Via MiXCR, TCRdb re-called the reads, giving one row per CDR3 protein. Of about 58,000 distinct CDR3 sequences listed, approximately 13% are singletons. This clonotype was observed many times. The CDR3 is 19 residues long. With 6 bases clipped from V and 6 bases from J, the junction kept 23 bases outside the gene matches. Germline CDR1 reads MNHNY; CDR2 reads SVGAGI (reference sequence).

The material sequenced was a population of CD138-negative cells sorted from bone marrow. The genes are TRBV6-6 and TRBJ2-1; 7 bases match TRBD2. This sequence originates from a donor older than 35 with multiple myeloma. CDR3 in amino acids: CASSPPGGSGSQWSNEQFF. CDR3 DNA sequence: TGTGCCAGCAGCCCTCCCGGGGGTAGCGGGTCCCAATGGTCCAATGAGCAGTTCTTC.